Below are 16 T cell receptor beta chains sequenced from a single sample in a study of CD8+ T cells in alopecia areata. Extraction and reverse transcription of RNA yielded cDNA as the sequencing template. Data came from immunoSEQ multiplex PCR; TCRdb stores just in-frame clones and leaves some out. Altogether 120,000 to 150,000 clones are present, about 89% being singletons, with the ten largest covering about 15%. This sample comprised CD8+ T cells sorted from blood, obtained at week 0. These receptors came from a human donor with alopecia areata.

CDR3 nucleotides: TGTGCCAGCAGCTTACCAGGGGAGCTGTTTTTT. Protein sequence: CASSLPGELFF. The chain has TRBV11-2 and TRBJ2-2; D not resolved. There are 11 residues in the CDR3. V lost 2 bases and J lost 8, with 3 bases in between. CDR1 is SGHAT, CDR2 FQNNGV, per germline.

The V gene is TRBV13, the J gene TRBJ2-7; a weak D match, TRBD1 (6 bases). Germline CDR1 and CDR2: PRHDT and FYEKMQ (reference sequence). The CDR3 runs 14 residues. V lost 7 bases and J 2 bases, leaving 15 bases between the germline ends. This CDR3 is CASTSGTSTYEQYF. CDR3 in DNA: TGTGCCAGCACCTCCGGGACATCTACCTACGAGCAGTACTTC.

The gene calls are TRBV19 and TRBJ1-5; D possibly corresponds to TRBD1 (5 bases). The CDR3 totals 14 residues. Germline loops: CDR1 LNHDA, CDR2 SQIVND (reference sequence). Trimming removed 10 bases from V and 3 bases from J, with 16 bases in between. The CDR3 protein is CAIDGQGYNQPQHF. CDR3 sequence (DNA): TGTGCCATCGACGGCCAGGGCTACAATCAGCCCCAGCATTTT.

The J gene is TRBJ1-2, the V gene TRBV7-9, with D unclear. The length of the CDR3 is 15 residues. The V and J ends lost 5 bases and 8 bases respectively, with 21 bases between them. Germline CDR1 SEHNR, CDR2 FQNEAQ (reference sequence). In DNA, the CDR3 is TGTGCCAGCAGCCAATGGACCCCACGCCCGGTAGGCTACACCTTC. Protein: CASSQWTPRPVGYTF.

This rearrangement joins TRBV4-1 to TRBJ1-1; 8 nucleotides line up with TRBD1. The germline CDR1 and CDR2 sequences are MGHRA and YSYEKL. The CDR3 extends over 14 amino acids. Trimming took 0 bases from V and 6 from J; bases not matched to a gene: 3. CDR3 in amino acids: CASSQDAGGSEAFF. The CDR3 DNA sequence: TGCGCCAGCAGCCAAGATGCAGGGGGCTCTGAAGCTTTCTTT.

The rearrangement links TRBV5-4 to TRBJ1-1, with D perhaps TRBD1 (5 bases). Germline V CDR1 and CDR2: SGHNT, YYREEE (reference sequence). Deletions cut 4 bases from V and 3 bases from J, with 22 bases between. The CDR3 loop spans 17 amino acids. The CDR3, as DNA: TGTGCCAGCAGCCGGGGACTAGATCAAGACGTGGACACTGAAGCTTTCTTT. Translation gives CASSRGLDQDVDTEAFF.

This chain uses TRBV13 with TRBJ1-1; possibly TRBD1 for D (6 bases). CDR1 is PRHDT, CDR2 FYEKMQ, per germline (reference sequence). This CDR3 spans 15 amino acids. V dropped 7 bases and J dropped 9 bases, with 24 bases sitting between them. CDR3 loop: CASKVSTGGKSKAFF. In nucleotides, the CDR3 is TGTGCCAGCAAGGTCAGCACGGGGGGCAAATCTAAAGCTTTCTTT.

J is TRBJ2-3 and V is TRBV27, with D perhaps assigned TRBD1 or TRBD2 (5 bases each). Germline CDR1 MNHEY, CDR2 SMNVEV (reference sequence). This CDR3 is built from 14 residues. V was trimmed by 6 bases and J by 2 bases, leaving 12 bases between them. CDR3 region: CASRKWDPTDTQYF. As DNA, the CDR3 is TGTGCCAGCAGAAAGTGGGACCCCACAGATACGCAGTATTTT.

This clone was picked up a small number of times. Additional DNA sequences in this sample encode the identical CDR3. The V call is TRBV5-1, the J call TRBJ2-3; TRBD1 aligns across 7 bases. The CDR3 extends over 15 amino acids. Losses at the gene ends were 4 bases for V and 0 bases for J; bases not matched to a gene: 5. Germline V gene data show CDR1 as SGHRS and CDR2 as YFSETQ. CDR3 loop: CASSLGTVSTDTQYF. DNA for the CDR3: TGCGCCAGCAGCCTAGGGACAGTGAGCACAGATACGCAGTATTTT.

As concerns this clone: Other nucleotide sequences in the sample specify the same CDR3. This chain uses TRBV4-1 with TRBJ2-7; 12 bases line up with TRBD2. V was clipped by 4 bases and J by 4 bases; unmatched bases: 5. The CDR3 has 15 residues. Germline loops: CDR1 MGHRA, CDR2 YSYEKL. The CDR3 spells CASSPLAGGPYEQYF. Here the CDR3 DNA reads TGCGCCAGCAGCCCCCTAGCGGGAGGGCCTTACGAGCAGTACTTC.

The CDR3: CAISASGRDYEQYF. The CDR3 coding sequence is TGTGCCATCAGCGCTAGCGGGAGGGACTACGAGCAGTACTTC. The genes are TRBV10-3 and TRBJ2-7; TRBD2 agrees at 12 bases. The CDR3 extends over 14 amino acids. The V gene's germline CDR1 is ENHRY and CDR2 SYGVKD. Unmatched junction bases numbered 3, after V lost 6 bases and J lost 3 bases.

Only a few counts were recorded for this clone. The chain's CDR3 is CASSGREAKNIQYF. For the CDR3, the DNA is TGTGCCAGCTCTGGTAGGGAGGCCAAAAACATTCAGTACTTC. V usage is TRBV7-9 and J usage is TRBJ2-4, with a possible D match to TRBD2 (5 bases). The germline V gene encodes CDR1 SEHNR and CDR2 FQNEAQ (reference sequence). The CDR3 has 14 amino acids. The V and J ends lost 8 bases and 1 base respectively, with 12 bases between them.

This clone was observed once. The gene calls are TRBV23-1 and TRBJ1-5, with no clear D. TRBV23-1 is an open reading frame whose function is uncertain. V was trimmed by 6 bases and J by 9 bases, leaving 12 bases between them. This CDR3 has 12 amino acids. CDR3 DNA sequence: TGCGCCAGCAGAATCCGTCTAAGGCCCCAGCATTTT. It is translated as CASRIRLRPQHF.

The rearrangement links TRBV27 to TRBJ2-1; 11 bases are a match to TRBD2. Per the germline V gene, CDR1 is MNHEY and CDR2 is SMNVEV (reference sequence). V trimming: 4 bases; J trimming: 7 bases; junction bases outside the gene matches: 12. CDR3 length: 17 amino acids. The DNA of the CDR3 is TGTGCCAGCAGTTATTATACTAGCGGGAGTCTCGGTAATGAGCAGTTCTTC. Translating gives CASSYYTSGSLGNEQFF.

The chain carries TRBV27 and TRBJ2-5, with D tentatively TRBD1 (8 bases). The J call is in doubt because the DNA end fits TRBJ2-7 better. Germline assignment: CDR1 MNHEY and CDR2 SMNVEV (reference sequence). This CDR3 is 17 amino acids long. DNA for the CDR3: TGTGCCAGCAGTTCAACAGGGGGGGCAGCTAGGCCCTACGAGCAGTACTTC. The encoded protein is CASSSTGGAARPYEQYF.

V and J are TRBV10-3 and TRBJ2-7; D uncertain. The CDR3 contains 11 residues. Between the trimmed V and J ends, which lost 5 bases and 3 bases, there was a span of 5 bases. The germline CDR1 and CDR2 sequences are ENHRY and SYGVKD. The CDR3 loop is CAISPGYEQYF. Here the CDR3 DNA reads TGTGCCATCAGTCCAGGCTACGAGCAGTACTTC.